This TCR beta chain was retrieved from a study of CD8 T cells in Susac syndrome. Germline V CDR1 and CDR2: KGHDR, SFDVKD. V lost 5 bases and J lost 3; bases outside the gene matches: 1. There are 13 residues in the CDR3. Through negative isolation, CD4+ and CD8+ T cells were obtained, while TEMRA cells were enriched using FACS. When the RNA was reverse transcribed, random hexamers were used with an input of roughly 0.45 to 1 ug. Amplification of TCR beta CDR3 was carried out by immunoSEQ multiplex PCR, which covered 54 Vbeta and 13 Jbeta segments. Via MiXCR, TCRdb re-called the immunoSEQ multiplex PCR reads, giving one row per CDR3 protein. The sample yields under 200,000 distinct CDR3 sequences, roughly 91% seen once.

This receptor was identified in a human donor with Susac syndrome. Sequencing was done on a sample of CD4+ T cells from PBMCs. The chain combines TRBV24-1 with TRBJ2-3, with 7 positions matching TRBD2. As DNA, the CDR3 is TGTGCCACCAGTGGGGGGGGAACAGATACGCAGTATTTT. It yields the protein CATSGGGTDTQYF.